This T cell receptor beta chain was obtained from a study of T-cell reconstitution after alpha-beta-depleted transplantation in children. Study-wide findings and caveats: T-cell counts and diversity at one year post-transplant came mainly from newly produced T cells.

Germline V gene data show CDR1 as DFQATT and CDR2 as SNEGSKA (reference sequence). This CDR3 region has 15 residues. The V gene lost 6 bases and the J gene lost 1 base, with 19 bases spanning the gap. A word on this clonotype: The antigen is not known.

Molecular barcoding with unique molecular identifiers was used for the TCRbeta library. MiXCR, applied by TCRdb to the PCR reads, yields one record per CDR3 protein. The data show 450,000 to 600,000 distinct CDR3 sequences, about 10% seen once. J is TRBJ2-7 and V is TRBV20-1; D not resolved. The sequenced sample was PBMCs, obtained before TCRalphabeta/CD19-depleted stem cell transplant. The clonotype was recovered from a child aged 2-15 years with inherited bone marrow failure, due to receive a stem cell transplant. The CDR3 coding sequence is TGCAGTGCGCCGAACGGCGGCCTTGGGTCCTACGAGCAGTACTTC. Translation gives CSAPNGGLGSYEQYF.